Included here is one TCR beta chain sequence, with context. These data originate in a study of T cell changes during pregnancy in multiple sclerosis. Clones were read by immunoSEQ multiplex PCR, and TCRdb kept only the in-frame ones, dropping some. In the table there are about 36,000 clones, 92% of which are singletons. V lost 4 bases and J lost 6; bases outside the gene matches: 5. CDR3 size: 14 residues. Germline CDR1 is SGHRS and CDR2 is YFSETQ. The receptor's source is a female donor with multiple sclerosis, enrolled in a pregnancy study. This chain links TRBV5-1 with TRBJ2-7; 12 bases match TRBD2. The specimen was CD4+ T cells from peripheral blood mononuclear cells, collected after pregnancy. This chain's CDR3 is CASSVGLAGTEQYF. CDR3 nucleotide sequence: TGCGCCAGCAGCGTAGGACTAGCGGGGACCGAGCAGTACTTC. Looking up the rest from reference TRBV5-1 and TRBJ2-7 gives the full variable domain: KAGVTQTPRYLIKTRGQQVTLSCSPISGHRSVSWYQQTPGQGLQFLFEYFSETQRNKGNFPGRFSGRQFSNSRSEMNVSTLELGDSALYLCASSVGLAGTEQYFGPGTRLTVT.